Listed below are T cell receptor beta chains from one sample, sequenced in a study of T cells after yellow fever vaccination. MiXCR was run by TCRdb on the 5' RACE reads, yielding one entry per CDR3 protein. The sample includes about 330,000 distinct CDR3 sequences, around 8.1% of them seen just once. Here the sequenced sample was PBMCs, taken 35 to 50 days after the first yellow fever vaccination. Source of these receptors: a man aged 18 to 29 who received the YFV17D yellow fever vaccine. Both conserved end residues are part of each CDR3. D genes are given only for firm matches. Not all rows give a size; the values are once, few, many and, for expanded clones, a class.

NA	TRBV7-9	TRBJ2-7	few	TGTGCCAGCAGCGCGGACGGACGTACCTACGAGCAGTACTTC	CASSADGRTYEQYF
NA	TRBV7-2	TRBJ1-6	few	TGTGCCAGCAGCTCCTCCGGGACTAATAATTCACCCCTCCACTTT	CASSSSGTNNSPLHF
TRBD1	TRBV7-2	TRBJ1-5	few	TGTGCCAGCAGCTTAGGGGCCAGGGGGTACAATCAGCCCCAGCATTTT	CASSLGARGYNQPQHF
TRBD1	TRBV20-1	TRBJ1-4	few	TGCAGTGCCCACGGACAGGGGGCGGGAGGCGAAAAACTGTTTTTT	CSAHGQGAGGEKLFF
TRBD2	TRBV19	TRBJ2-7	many	TGTGCCAGTAGTATATCAGCGGGGGGACGAAGCTCCTACGAGCAGTACTTC	CASSISAGGRSSYEQYF
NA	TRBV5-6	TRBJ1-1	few	TGTGCCAGCAGATTACAGGAGAACACTGAAGCTTTCTTT	CASRLQENTEAFF
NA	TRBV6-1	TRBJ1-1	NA	TGTGCCAGCAAAGGAAAGAACACTGAAGCTTTCTTT	CASKGKNTEAFF
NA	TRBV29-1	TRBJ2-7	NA	TGCAGCGTTGTGGCACCATCCTACGAGCAGTACTTC	CSVVAPSYEQYF
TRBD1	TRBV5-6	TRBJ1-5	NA	TGTGCCAGCAGCGTCGGACAGGGAAGTCAGCCCCAGCATTTT	CASSVGQGSQPQHF
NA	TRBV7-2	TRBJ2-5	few	TGTGCCAGCAGCTCCGGACAGCTCCCGGAGACCCAGTACTTC	CASSSGQLPETQYF
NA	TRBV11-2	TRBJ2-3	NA	TGTGCCAGCAGAGGGGGGGGGCAGGGGGTAATGACAGATACGCAGTATTTT	CASRGGGQGVMTDTQYF
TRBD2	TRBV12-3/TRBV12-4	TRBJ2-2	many	TGTGCCAGCACCCTCCCGGGACTAGGGCTCTCCGGGGAGCTGTTTTTT	CASTLPGLGLSGELFF
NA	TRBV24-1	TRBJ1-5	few	TGTGCCACCAGTCCCGGATCGGGGGGCGCGTGGAGCAATCAGCCCCAGCATTTT	CATSPGSGGAWSNQPQHF
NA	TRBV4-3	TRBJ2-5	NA	TGCGCCAGCAGCCAAGATCGGGCCAGGCAAGAGACCCAGTACTTC	CASSQDRARQETQYF
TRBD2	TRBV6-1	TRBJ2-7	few	TGTGCCAGCAGTGAGGGGACTACCCTATTCGTGCAGTACTTC	CASSEGTTLFVQYF
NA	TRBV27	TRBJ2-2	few	TGTGCCAGCAGTACTAACCCTCCGGACACGAACACCGGGGAGCTGTTTTTT	CASSTNPPDTNTGELFF
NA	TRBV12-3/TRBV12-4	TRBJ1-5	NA	TGTGCCAGCAGGTATTCCAATCAGCCCCAGCATTTT	CASRYSNQPQHF
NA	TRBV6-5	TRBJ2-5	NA	TGTGCCAGCAGTTACTCGAACGGCCTAGAGACCCAGTACTTC	CASSYSNGLETQYF
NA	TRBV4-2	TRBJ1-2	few	TGTGCCAGCAGCCAAGAGAGCGTCCGTTCAACTAACTATGGCTACACCTTC	CASSQESVRSTNYGYTF
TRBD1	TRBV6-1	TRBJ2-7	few	TGTGCCACCTCGGACAGGTATGAGCGCGAGCAGTACTTC	CATSDRYEREQYF
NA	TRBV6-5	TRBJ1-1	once	TGTGCCAGCAGTTACTCGAGGGGTGGGAGGAGCACTGAAGCTTTCTTT	CASSYSRGGRSTEAFF
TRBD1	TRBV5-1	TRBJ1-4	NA	TGCGCCAGCAGCTTGGGGACAGGGGGTACCACAACTAATGAAAAACTGTTTTTT	CASSLGTGGTTTNEKLFF
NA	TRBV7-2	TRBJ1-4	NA	TGTGCCAGCAGGGTTTGGGAGAATGAAAAACTGTTTTTT	CASRVWENEKLFF
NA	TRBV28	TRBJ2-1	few	TGTGCCAGCAGTAATACAGGGAATGTCTACAATGAGCAGTTCTTC	CASSNTGNVYNEQFF
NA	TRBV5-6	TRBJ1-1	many	TGTGCCAGTTGGACAGTAATGAACACTGAAGCTTTCTTT	CASWTVMNTEAFF
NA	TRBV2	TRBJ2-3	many	TGTGCCATTAGCACGCGGGTAGCGCCGCCGGATACGCAGTATTTT	CAISTRVAPPDTQYF
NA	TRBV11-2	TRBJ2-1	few	TGTGCCAGCAGCTTTAGTTTACGTCGCGGCAGGGCTTACAATGAGCAGTTCTTC	CASSFSLRRGRAYNEQFF
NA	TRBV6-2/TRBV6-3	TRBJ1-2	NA	TGTGCCAGCAGTTACACAATGCCGGGCACGGCTGGCTATGGCTACACCTTC	CASSYTMPGTAGYGYTF
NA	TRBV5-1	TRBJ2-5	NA	TGCGCCAGTTGCAGGGAACAAGAGACCCAGTACTTC	CASCREQETQYF
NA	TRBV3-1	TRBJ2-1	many	TGTGCCAGCAGCCCGAGGCCTAACTACAATGAGCAGTTCTTC	CASSPRPNYNEQFF
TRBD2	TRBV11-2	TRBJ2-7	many	TGTGCCAGCAGCTTATGGGAGGGTAGGGGACGCGAGCAGTACTTC	CASSLWEGRGREQYF
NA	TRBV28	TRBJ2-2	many	TGTGCCAGCAGTACTCAAGAGAACACCGGGGAGCTGTTTTTT	CASSTQENTGELFF
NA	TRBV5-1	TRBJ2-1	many	TGCGCCAGCAGCTTTATGGGGGACCTTTCGGATGAGCAGTTCTTC	CASSFMGDLSDEQFF
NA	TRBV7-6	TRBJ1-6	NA	TGTGCCAGCAGCTTAGTAGGGGTACAGGAAATGGGAAATTCACCCCTCCACTTT	CASSLVGVQEMGNSPLHF
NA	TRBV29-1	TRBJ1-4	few	TGCAGCGTTGGAAGATCGTCTAATGAAAAACTGTTTTTT	CSVGRSSNEKLFF
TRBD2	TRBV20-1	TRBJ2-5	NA	TGCTGTGCTAGACCGAGGACTAGCGGGGGGGCGGAGACCCAGTACTTC	CCARPRTSGGAETQYF
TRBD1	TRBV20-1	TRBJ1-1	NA	TGCAGTGCTCCGCAGACAGGGGACACTGAAGCTTCCTTT	CSAPQTGDTEASF
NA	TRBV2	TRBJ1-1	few	TGTGCCAGCAGTGACGTAGGGACCCCAGGGACTGAAGCTTTCTTT	CASSDVGTPGTEAFF
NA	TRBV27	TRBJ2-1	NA	TGTGCCAGCAGAGATGACGTAACCCGGAATGAGCAGTTCTTC	CASRDDVTRNEQFF
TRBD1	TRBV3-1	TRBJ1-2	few	TGTGCCAGCAGCCAGAGGACAGGGGTTGCAGGTGGCTACACCTTC	CASSQRTGVAGGYTF
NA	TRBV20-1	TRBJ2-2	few	TGCAGTGCTAGCAGGGTAAACACCGGGGAGCTGTTTTTT	CSASRVNTGELFF
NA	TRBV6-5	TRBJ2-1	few	TGTGCCAGCAGTTACGGGCAGGGAGCCCCCTACAATGAGCAGTTCTTC	CASSYGQGAPYNEQFF
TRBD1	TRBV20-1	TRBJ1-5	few	TGCAGTGCCAGAGGGGGCCCCGGCGATCAGCCCCAGCATTTT	CSARGGPGDQPQHF
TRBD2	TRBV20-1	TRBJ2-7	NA	TGCAGTGCCCGACTAGCGGGGGGCAATTACGAGCAGTACTTC	CSARLAGGNYEQYF
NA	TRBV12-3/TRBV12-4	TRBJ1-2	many	TGTGCCAGCAGTTCCTTTATTAACTATGGCTACACCTTC	CASSSFINYGYTF
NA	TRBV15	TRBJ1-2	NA	TGTGCCACCAGCACAATCAGGGGTGAGGGCTATGGCTACACCTTC	CATSTIRGEGYGYTF
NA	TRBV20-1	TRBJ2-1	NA	TGCAGTGCTAGAGTATCGGACTGGTCTCCGCCGATAGAGCAGTTCTTC	CSARVSDWSPPIEQFF
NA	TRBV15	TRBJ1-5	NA	TGTGCCACCAGCCCCACACCCCCGGCGGGCAATCAGCCCCAGCATTTT	CATSPTPPAGNQPQHF
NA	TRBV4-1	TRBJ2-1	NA	TGCGCCAGCAGCCAACCCTGGGACCTCCCGAACCATTACAATGAGCAGTTCTTC	CASSQPWDLPNHYNEQFF
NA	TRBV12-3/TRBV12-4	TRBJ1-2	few	TGTGCCAGCAGTCCCATGTCGCTGAACTATGGCTACACCTTC	CASSPMSLNYGYTF
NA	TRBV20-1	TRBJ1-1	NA	TGCAGTGCTAGAGTGGCAGTTTATCGAACTGAAGCTTTCTTT	CSARVAVYRTEAFF
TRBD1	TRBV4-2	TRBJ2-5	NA	TGTGCCAGCAGCCAAGGAGTCGACAGGGAGAAGACCCAGTACTTC	CASSQGVDREKTQYF